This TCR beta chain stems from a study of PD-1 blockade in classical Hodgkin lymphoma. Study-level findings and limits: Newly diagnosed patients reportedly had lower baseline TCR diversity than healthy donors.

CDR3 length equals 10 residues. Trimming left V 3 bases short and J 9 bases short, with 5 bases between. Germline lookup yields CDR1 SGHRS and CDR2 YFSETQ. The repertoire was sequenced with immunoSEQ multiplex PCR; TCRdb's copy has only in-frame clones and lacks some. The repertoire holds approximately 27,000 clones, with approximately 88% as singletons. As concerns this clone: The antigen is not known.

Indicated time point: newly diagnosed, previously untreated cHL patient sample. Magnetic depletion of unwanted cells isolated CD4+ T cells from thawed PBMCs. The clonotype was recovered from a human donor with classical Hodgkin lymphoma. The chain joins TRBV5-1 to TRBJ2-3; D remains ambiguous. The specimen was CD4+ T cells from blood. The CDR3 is CASSSETQYF. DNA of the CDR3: TGCGCCAGCAGCTCTGAAACGCAGTATTTT.